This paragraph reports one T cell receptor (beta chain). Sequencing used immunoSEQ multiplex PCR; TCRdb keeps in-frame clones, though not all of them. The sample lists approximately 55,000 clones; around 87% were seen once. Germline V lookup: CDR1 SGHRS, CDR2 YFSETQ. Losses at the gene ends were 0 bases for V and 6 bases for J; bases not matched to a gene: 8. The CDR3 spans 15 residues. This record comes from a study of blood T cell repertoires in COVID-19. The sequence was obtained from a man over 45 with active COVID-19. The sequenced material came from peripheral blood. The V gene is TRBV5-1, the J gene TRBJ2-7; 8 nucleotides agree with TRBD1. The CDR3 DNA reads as TGCGCCAGCAGCTTGGTGGGTCAGGGGGCGTTCGAGCAGTACTTC. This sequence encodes CASSLVGQGAFEQYF. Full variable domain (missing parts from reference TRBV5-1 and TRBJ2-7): KAGVTQTPRYLIKTRGQQVTLSCSPISGHRSVSWYQQTPGQGLQFLFEYFSETQRNKGNFPGRFSGRQFSNSRSEMNVSTLELGDSALYLCASSLVGQGAFEQYFGPGTRLTVT.